The present T cell receptor (beta chain) was sequenced within a study of vaccination and CD4 T cells after COVID-19. The treatment is: approximately nine-day PBMC culture with coronavirus spike peptide pools or control peptides (ViraFEST assay). Positive PCR tests came between March and December 2020, ahead of the US Alpha, Beta and Delta variants. Both day 3 and day 7 involved replacing half of the medium with fresh IL-2 medium. As for this clonotype: Antigen unknown.

The Oncomine TCR Beta short-read assay generated sequence data from the DNA of cultured CD4+ T cells. Genomic DNA was taken out of cultured CD4+ T cells by extraction. One entry per CDR3 protein results from TCRdb running MiXCR on the PCR reads. Found here are some 18,000 distinct CDR3 sequences, roughly 43% of them singletons; the top ten hold approximately 7%. Trimming at V came to 3 bases and at J to 0 bases, leaving 4 bases not matched to a gene. Germline V gene lookup returns CDR1 SQVTM and CDR2 ANQGSEA. This CDR3 contains 17 residues. This specimen consisted of CD4+ T cells from blood, cultured in vitro, obtained after SARS-CoV-2 vaccination. The chain links TRBV29-1 to TRBJ2-2; 13 bases are shared with TRBD2. The clonotype was recovered from a human donor who had recovered from COVID-19. CDR3 DNA sequence: TGCAGCGTTGAGAGGACTAGCGGGAGTGCGAACACCGGGGAGCTGTTTTTT. Amino acids: CSVERTSGSANTGELFF.